Below, 29 T cell receptor beta chains from the same sample are listed, as sequenced in a study of T cell responses to AZD1222 COVID-19 vaccine. Using immunoSEQ multiplex PCR, the repertoire was profiled, and TCRdb retains in-frame clones only, with some absent. The data contain some 53,000 clones, 87% of them seen just once; the ten biggest clones take up less than 3.5%. Sequenced material: peripheral blood, taken 28 days after the second AZD1222 dose. These receptors all come from an adult who received the AZD1222 COVID-19 vaccine.

V and J are TRBV7-2 and TRBJ2-2; possible D gene TRBD2, 7 bases. V dropped 1 base and J dropped 7 bases, with 13 bases sitting between them. In germline, CDR1 is SGHTA, CDR2 FQGNSA. This CDR3 comprises 15 residues. CDR3 bases: TGTGCCAGCAGCTTAGGGGGGCGGGAGTTCGGGGAGCTGTTTTTT. Translated, it gives CASSLGGREFGELFF.

The chain uses TRBV12-3 or TRBV12-4 and TRBJ1-5, with D unresolved. The CDR3 extends over 13 amino acids. V was trimmed by 7 bases and J by 5 bases, leaving 12 bases between them. CDR3 sequence: CASTRPPDQPQHF. Here the CDR3 DNA reads TGTGCCAGCACCCGCCCCCCCGATCAGCCCCAGCATTTT.

The gene calls are TRBV2 and TRBJ2-7; 12 bases line up with TRBD2. CDR3 size: 14 residues. Germline CDR1 reads SNHLY; CDR2 reads FYNNEI. The J segment lost 4 bases and the V segment lost 6 bases, leaving 4 bases of the junction unmatched. CDR3 DNA sequence: TGTGCCAGCAGCCTAGCGGGAGGGCGATACGAGCAGTACTTC. Its translation: CASSLAGGRYEQYF.

The rearrangement joins TRBV9 to TRBJ2-7, with D uncertain. V was trimmed by 0 bases and J by 5 bases, leaving 9 bases between them. Germline V gives CDR1 SGDLS, CDR2 YYNGEE. The CDR3 loop spans 13 amino acids. The CDR3 sequence: CASSVVLDDEQYF. The CDR3 coding sequence is TGTGCCAGCAGCGTAGTTCTAGACGACGAGCAGTACTTC.

This clone has a single count. The V call is TRBV5-5, the J call TRBJ1-5; 9 bases agree with TRBD1. The V gene end was trimmed by 3 bases and the J gene end by 2 bases; junction bases not matched to a gene: 3. Germline-derived CDR1 and CDR2 are SGHKS and YYEKEE (reference sequence). CDR3 length: 15 amino acids. CDR3 nucleotides: TGTGCCAGCAGCTCGGGACAGGGCCGCAATCAGCCCCAGCATTTT. It is translated as CASSSGQGRNQPQHF.

This clone was observed a single time. The chain couples TRBV28 to TRBJ1-4; TRBD1 is a possible D gene (5 bases). The CDR3 totals 16 residues. The V gene lost 7 bases and the J gene lost 7 bases, with 22 bases spanning the gap. CDR1 MDHEN and CDR2 SYDVKM come from the germline V gene. CDR3 residues: CASTPRGEGRGEKLFF. The DNA of the CDR3 is TGTGCCAGCACCCCCCGCGGTGAGGGACGGGGTGAAAAACTGTTTTTT.

This chain links TRBV9 with TRBJ1-1; maybe TRBD1 (5 bases). The germline V gene encodes CDR1 SGDLS and CDR2 YYNGEE. Trimming left V 3 bases short and J 3 bases short, with 9 bases between. The CDR3 has 13 residues. The CDR3 spells CASSAQGDTEAFF. CDR3 coding DNA: TGTGCCAGCAGCGCCCAGGGTGACACTGAAGCTTTCTTT.

This sequence joins TRBV3-1 (or the pseudogene TRBV3-2) and TRBJ2-1; 7 bases align to TRBD2. J was trimmed by 0 bases and V by 4 bases; bases with no gene match: 12. Germline CDR1 reads LGHDT; CDR2 reads YNNKEL (reference sequence). The CDR3 is made up of 18 amino acids. The CDR3 sequence: CASSLTPGLSISYNEQFF. The CDR3 coding sequence is TGTGCCAGCAGCCTTACCCCGGGACTATCCATCTCCTACAATGAGCAGTTCTTC.

V and J are TRBV11-2 and TRBJ2-1; TRBD2 matches 10 bases. CDR1 is SGHAT, CDR2 FQNNGV, per germline. This CDR3 has 15 residues. V dropped 6 bases and J dropped 0; count of bases not matched to a gene: 2. The CDR3 sequence is CASRSSGSSYNEQFF. CDR3 bases: TGTGCCAGCAGGTCTAGCGGGAGCTCCTACAATGAGCAGTTCTTC. The entire variable domain, with the rest obtained from reference TRBV11-2 and TRBJ2-1, is as follows: EAGVAQSPRYKIIEKRQSVAFWCNPISGHATLYWYQQILGQGPKLLIQFQNNGVVDDSQLPKDRFSAERLKGVDSTLKIQPAKLEDSAVYLCASRSSGSSYNEQFFGPGTRLTVL.

This chain links TRBV19 with TRBJ2-1; 15 bases line up with TRBD2. The length of the CDR3 is 17 residues. Per germline, CDR1 LNHDA and CDR2 SQIVND (reference sequence). V trimming: 5 bases; J trimming: 4 bases; junction bases outside the gene matches: 6. CDR3 protein: CASSPGTSGRYYNEQFF. The CDR3 nucleotides are TGTGCCAGTAGTCCCGGGACTAGCGGGAGGTATTACAATGAGCAGTTCTTC.

Remarks on this clone: The same CDR3 can be traced to other DNA sequences in this sample. The genes are TRBV30 and TRBJ1-2; TRBD1 aligns across 11 bases. V shed 1 base and J 6 bases; nucleotides not matched to a gene: 4. CDR1 GTSNPN and CDR2 SVGIG come from the germline V gene (reference sequence). CDR3 length: 14 residues. The CDR3 here is CAWSAPGQGDGYTF. The CDR3 DNA follows: TGTGCCTGGAGTGCCCCGGGACAGGGGGATGGCTACACCTTC.

The chain links TRBV10-3 to TRBJ2-3; D gene uncertain. This CDR3 comprises 12 residues. CDR1 ENHRY and CDR2 SYGVKD come from the germline V gene. Trimming cost V 9 bases and J 4 bases, with 11 bases left between them. CDR3 DNA: TGTGCCATTTCGACTGGGGCAGATACGCAGTATTTT. This sequence encodes CAISTGADTQYF.

The chain couples TRBV10-3 to TRBJ2-7; no clear D gene. With 5 bases removed from V and 7 bases from J, the gap between germline ends came to 9 bases. The germline V gene encodes CDR1 ENHRY and CDR2 SYGVKD. The CDR3 is 11 amino acids. As DNA, the CDR3 is TGTGCCATCAGTACAATACGGGAGCAGTACTTC. Amino acids: CAISTIREQYF.

This clone was found once. This chain connects TRBV7-9 to TRBJ2-7; TRBD1 matches 7 bases. The CDR3 is 12 amino acids. Per the germline V gene, CDR1 is SEHNR and CDR2 is FQNEAQ (reference sequence). Germline trimming cut 11 bases from V and 2 bases from J; bases unmatched to any gene: 6. The CDR3 loop is CAGGQTTYEQYF. CDR3 in DNA: TGTGCCGGGGGACAGACGACCTACGAGCAGTACTTC.

This clone was seen a few times. V usage is TRBV11-2 and J usage is TRBJ2-7; 8 nucleotides align to TRBD2. Germline CDR1 and CDR2: SGHAT and FQNNGV. V gave up 4 bases and J gave up 0 bases; unmatched junction bases: 5. CDR3 length equals 15 residues. The CDR3 DNA sequence: TGTGCCAGCAGCTCGGTAGCGGGAAGCTCCTACGAGCAGTACTTC. Amino acid sequence: CASSSVAGSSYEQYF. Drawing the rest from reference TRBV11-2 and TRBJ2-7, the complete variable domain is EAGVAQSPRYKIIEKRQSVAFWCNPISGHATLYWYQQILGQGPKLLIQFQNNGVVDDSQLPKDRFSAERLKGVDSTLKIQPAKLEDSAVYLCASSSVAGSSYEQYFGPGTRLTVT.

The rearrangement uses TRBV30 and TRBJ2-7; D remains ambiguous. In germline, CDR1 is GTSNPN, CDR2 SVGIG (reference sequence). CDR3 length: 12 residues. V lost 1 base and J lost 1, with 5 bases in between. The DNA of the CDR3 is TGTGCCTGGAGTGCCGATTCCTACGAGCAGTACTTC. This encodes CAWSADSYEQYF.

This rearrangement joins TRBV28 to TRBJ1-1; 9 nucleotides match TRBD1. The V segment lost 7 bases and the J segment 1 base; nucleotides outside the gene matches: 7. The CDR3 contains 15 residues. Germline loops: CDR1 MDHEN, CDR2 SYDVKM. CDR3 sequence (DNA): TGTGCCAGCACCGGGACAGGGCTAAGGAACACTGAAGCTTTCTTT. Residues: CASTGTGLRNTEAFF.

This chain connects TRBV5-1 to TRBJ2-5, with D perhaps given as TRBD1 or TRBD2 (5 bases each). CDR1 is SGHRS, CDR2 YFSETQ, per germline. The length of the CDR3 is 14 residues. V was cut by 0 bases and J by 1 base, with 7 bases left in between. The CDR3 loop is CASSLVGGQETQYF. CDR3 nucleotides: TGCGCCAGCAGCTTGGTTGGGGGCCAAGAGACCCAGTACTTC.

The chain joins TRBV10-3 to TRBJ2-1; the D gene could be TRBD1 or TRBD2 (5 bases each). The CDR3 is 12 amino acids. V gave up 6 bases and J gave up 9 bases, with 12 bases separating them. CDR1 and CDR2 (germline): ENHRY, SYGVKD. CDR3 in amino acids: CAIRGELGEQFF. The CDR3 DNA sequence: TGTGCCATCAGGGGGGAGCTCGGTGAGCAGTTCTTC.

A single count supports this clone. This chain joins TRBV7-2 and TRBJ1-5; no firm D call. This CDR3 has 15 amino acids. V lost 1 base, J lost 2 bases, and 9 bases lay in between. CDR1 and CDR2 (germline): SGHTA, FQGNSA. CDR3: CASSLEGMGNQPQHF. The CDR3 DNA is TGTGCCAGCAGCTTAGAGGGAATGGGCAATCAGCCCCAGCATTTT.

V and J are TRBV7-9 and TRBJ1-2, with a tentative D call TRBD1 (6 bases). The length of the CDR3 is 16 residues. Germline CDR1 is SEHNR and CDR2 is FQNEAQ (reference sequence). V was shortened by 1 base and J by 4 bases, with 16 bases between the two germline ends. The CDR3 loop is CASSLGPQDRGYGYTF. In nucleotides, the CDR3 is TGTGCCAGCAGCTTAGGACCACAGGACAGAGGCTATGGCTACACCTTC.

This clone was detected only once. The rearrangement uses TRBV28 and TRBJ2-3; no clear D. The germline CDR1 and CDR2 sequences are MDHEN and SYDVKM. CDR3 length: 11 amino acids. Trimming took 6 bases from V and 10 from J, leaving 11 bases between them. The CDR3 reads CASRDPPAQYF. For the CDR3, the DNA is TGTGCCAGCAGGGATCCACCGGCGCAGTATTTT.

This CDR3 reads CASSPVAGGTQYF. Written as DNA, the CDR3 is TGTGCCAGCAGCCCCGTAGCGGGAGGTACGCAGTATTTT. The chain joins TRBV7-3 to TRBJ2-3; 10 bases are shared with TRBD2. This CDR3 has 13 amino acids. Germline CDR1 reads SGHTA; CDR2 reads FQGTGA. After removal of 5 bases from V and 8 bases from J, the junction contained 4 bases not matched to a gene.

V gene TRBV6-2 or TRBV6-3 combines with J gene TRBJ2-7, with TRBD2 matching over 7 bases. The germline V gene has CDR1 MNHEY and CDR2 SVGEGT. J gave up 6 bases and V 6 bases, and 11 bases lay outside the gene matches. This CDR3 is built from 14 residues. The CDR3 here is CASSADGGRSEQYF. The CDR3 DNA is TGTGCCAGCAGCGCAGATGGCGGGAGAAGCGAGCAGTACTTC.

The CDR3 loop reads CATSDPGLGGETQYF. The CDR3 DNA sequence: TGTGCCACCAGTGACCCCGGACTAGGGGGTGAGACCCAGTACTTC. V usage is TRBV24-1 and J usage is TRBJ2-5; tentatively, D is TRBD2 (7 bases). Germline values: CDR1 KGHDR, CDR2 SFDVKD. CDR3 size: 15 residues. V lost 4 bases, J lost 5 bases, and 16 bases lay in between.

The chain has TRBV15 and TRBJ2-7; possibly TRBD1 or TRBD2 for D (6 bases each). Trimming pared 1 base from V and 7 bases from J, leaving 17 bases between. Germline loops: CDR1 LNHNV, CDR2 YYDKDF (reference sequence). CDR3 length equals 15 residues. The CDR3 here is CATSRALRRGGEQYF. CDR3 DNA: TGTGCCACCAGCAGAGCCCTTCGCAGGGGAGGAGAGCAGTACTTC. The whole variable domain, filled in from reference TRBV15 and TRBJ2-7, reads DAMVIQNPRYQVTQFGKPVTLSCSQTLNHNVMYWYQQKSSQAPKLLFHYYDKDFNNEADTPDNFQSRRPNTSFCFLDIRSPGLGDTAMYLCATSRALRRGGEQYFGPGTRLTVT.

The genes are TRBV28 and TRBJ2-5, with D possibly being TRBD2 (5 bases). Trimming took 4 bases from V and 5 from J, leaving 17 bases between them. CDR1 and CDR2 from the germline V gene are MDHEN and SYDVKM. The CDR3 covers 15 residues. The CDR3 reads CASSSSETKGETQYF. CDR3 nucleotide sequence: TGTGCCAGCAGTTCGTCCGAGACTAAAGGGGAGACCCAGTACTTC.

This clone occurred once. The chain uses TRBV9 and TRBJ1-2; D ambiguous. Trimming stripped 3 bases from V and 4 bases from J, with 13 bases between. CDR1 is SGDLS, CDR2 YYNGEE, per germline. The CDR3 is made up of 14 amino acids. This chain's CDR3 is CASSASGPTYGYTF. The CDR3 DNA follows: TGTGCCAGCAGCGCCTCAGGACCGACCTATGGCTACACCTTC.

This chain links TRBV7-9 with TRBJ1-1, with D tentatively TRBD1 (5 bases). Germline CDR1 and CDR2: SEHNR and FQNEAQ (reference sequence). V was clipped by 4 bases and J by 1 base, with 16 bases between them. The CDR3 extends over 16 amino acids. The chain's CDR3 is CASSYFPPDRNTEAFF. The CDR3 region has the DNA TGTGCCAGCAGCTACTTTCCTCCCGACAGGAACACTGAAGCTTTCTTT.